This T cell receptor beta chain was observed in a study of OX40 agonist ivuxolimab in advanced cancers. As for the study in general: Those enrolled were approximately 83% male, with a mean age of about 66 years and ages from 23 to 79. Study results and caveats: Clonal expansion from baseline to week 6 occurred in both CD4+ and CD8+ T cells.

Measured with immunoSEQ multiplex PCR; TCRdb has only the in-frame clones, and not every one. There are about 68,000 clones in the sample; roughly 80% occur only once, and under 13% lies in the top ten. Of note for this clone: No antigen is known for it.

CDR1 SGHVS and CDR2 FQNEAQ come from the germline V gene. This CDR3 has 15 amino acids. Trimming cost V 3 bases and J 4 bases, with 15 bases left between them. The sample in question was CD4+ or CD8+ T cells sorted from blood, obtained in a trial of the OX40 agonist ivuxolimab. The receptor was isolated from an adult with an advanced solid tumor such as melanoma, head and neck, liver or kidney cancer. The rearrangement uses TRBV7-8 and TRBJ1-1, with D possibly being TRBD1 (5 bases). As DNA, the CDR3 is TGTGCCAGCAGCTTGAGACATCTTGGGGGCACTGAAGCTTTCTTT. Translating it yields CASSLRHLGGTEAFF.